The entry below gives a single T cell receptor beta chain sequence along with its context. Antigen: not known. TRB rearrangements were amplified by touch-down multiplex PCR with mixed TRB-A/B primers. For each CDR3 protein, TCRdb gives one entry from its re-call of the multiplex PCR reads, without DNA. The specimen's table records some 4,900 distinct CDR3 sequences. The source of the sample is a study of T cell clusters in autoimmune cytopenias. The study, taken as a whole, reports: Comparing secondary cytopenia with chronic lymphocytic leukemia showed no cluster-lack signature, apparently masked by lymphoma repertoire. TRB repertoire shifts in secondary cytopenia and chronic lymphocytic leukemia mostly reflected lymphoma, not autoimmunity. Healthy donors had roughly 3-fold more exclusive TRB clusters than active autoimmune hepatitis patients. The T cell clusters came from computational analysis alone and lack functional validation.

TRB was amplified from 250 ng of peripheral blood genomic DNA per sample. CDR3 length equals 14 residues. Germline CDR1 is SGHRS and CDR2 is YFSETQ. This receptor was taken from a human donor with an autoimmune cytopenia or autoimmune hepatitis (not recorded which). The V and J genes are TRBV5-1 and TRBJ1-1; the TCRdb D gene call, TRBD1, has no DNA to confirm it. Input material: peripheral blood. The CDR3 here is CASSPGAGNTEAFF. Full variable domain (rest looked up from reference TRBV5-1 and TRBJ1-1): KAGVTQTPRYLIKTRGQQVTLSCSPISGHRSVSWYQQTPGQGLQFLFEYFSETQRNKGNFPGRFSGRQFSNSRSEMNVSTLELGDSALYLCASSPGAGNTEAFFGQGTRLTVV.